The following is a TCR beta chain sequence with its context. Methods used by the authors: Reference gene primer amplification yielded estimated nucleated cell counts. Method: immunoSEQ multiplex PCR; TCRdb's copy keeps in-frame clones and lacks some. The V and J calls and clone size are taken from that table; D and trimming were inferred from the DNA. This sample has around 170,000 clones; more than 90% occur once, and the top ten carry roughly 0.56%. The record originates from a study of blood T cell repertoires in COVID-19. Across the whole study: Samples of COVID-19 (acute and convalescent) were obtained from the United States, Italy and Spain. In each case, the material was cDNA or gDNA derived from T cells, B-cell-depleted T cells, or PBMCs.

Germline V gives CDR1 MGHRA, CDR2 YSYEKL. The V end lost 3 bases, the J end lost 0 bases, and 5 bases lay between the germline ends. This CDR3 contains 13 residues. The chain uses TRBV4-1 and TRBJ2-5; no clear D. The sample taken for sequencing was peripheral blood. This TCR came from a man aged 45-65 years with acute or convalescent COVID-19. The CDR3: CASSQLYQETQYF. The DNA for the CDR3 is TGCGCCAGCAGCCAGTTATACCAAGAGACCCAGTACTTC.